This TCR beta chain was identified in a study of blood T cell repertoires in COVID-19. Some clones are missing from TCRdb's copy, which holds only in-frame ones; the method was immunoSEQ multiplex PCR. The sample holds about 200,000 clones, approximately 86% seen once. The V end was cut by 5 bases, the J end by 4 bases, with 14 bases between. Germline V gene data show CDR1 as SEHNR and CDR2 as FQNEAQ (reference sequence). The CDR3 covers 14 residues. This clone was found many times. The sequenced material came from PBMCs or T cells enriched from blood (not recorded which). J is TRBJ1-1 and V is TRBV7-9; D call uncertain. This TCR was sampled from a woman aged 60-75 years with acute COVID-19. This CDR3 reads CASSPSSLSTEAFF. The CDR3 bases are TGTGCCAGCAGCCCCTCCTCACTGAGCACTGAAGCTTTCTTT.